One sample yielded the 18 T cell receptor beta chains listed below, sequenced in a study of blood T cell repertoires in COVID-19. TCRdb's copy holds only in-frame clones and misses some; the assay was immunoSEQ multiplex PCR. The top ten clones hold about 2% of a sample with 300,000 to 350,000 clones, 70% to 90% of them seen once. The sequenced material came from PBMCs or T cells enriched from blood (not recorded which). The receptors were gathered from a man aged 30 to 45 who had recovered from COVID-19.

This chain links TRBV14 with TRBJ1-4; D is possibly TRBD1 (6 bases). The CDR3 is 15 amino acids. Germline CDR1 and CDR2: SGHDN and FVKESK. The V gene lost 4 bases and the J gene lost 4 bases, with 13 bases spanning the gap. CDR3 in DNA: TGTGCCAGCAGCCTACCGACAGGTTTTAATGAAAAACTGTTTTTT. This sequence encodes CASSLPTGFNEKLFF. The whole variable domain, remainder taken from reference TRBV14 and TRBJ1-4, is EAGVTQFPSHSVIEKGQTVTLRCDPISGHDNLYWYRRVMGKEIKFLLHFVKESKQDESGMPNNRFLAERTGGTYSTLKVQPAELEDSGVYFCASSLPTGFNEKLFFGSGTQLSVL.

The V and J genes are TRBV7-9 and TRBJ2-1; TRBD2 aligns across 7 bases. The junction had 12 bases not matched to a gene; V was cut back by 5 bases and J by 5 bases. CDR3 length equals 16 residues. Germline V gene sequence: CDR1 SEHNR, CDR2 FQNEAQ (reference sequence). The chain's CDR3 is CASSAPFRLADNEQFF. CDR3 DNA sequence: TGTGCCAGCAGCGCCCCTTTTCGACTAGCTGACAATGAGCAGTTCTTC.

The V call is TRBV2, the J call TRBJ1-3; 7 nucleotides match TRBD1. The CDR3 consists of 15 residues. Germline lookup yields CDR1 SNHLY and CDR2 FYNNEI. The V gene end was trimmed by 10 bases and the J gene end by 0 bases; junction bases not matched to a gene: 9. CDR3 nucleotides: TGTGCCACCTGGGACAGCTTCCTCTCTGGAAACACCATATATTTT. It translates to CATWDSFLSGNTIYF.

This sequence joins TRBV10-3 and TRBJ1-2, with D possibly matching TRBD1 (6 bases). V was cut by 10 bases and J by 2 bases, with 17 bases left in between. This CDR3 is built from 14 residues. Per the germline V gene, CDR1 is ENHRY and CDR2 is SYGVKD. The CDR3 sequence is CATTGTHENYGYTF. The DNA of the CDR3 is TGTGCCACGACCGGGACACATGAAAACTATGGCTACACCTTC.

This clone was seen only a few times. CDR3 region: CASSPPGQGTNTEAFF. DNA of the CDR3: TGTGCCAGCAGTCCACCGGGACAGGGTACGAACACTGAAGCTTTCTTT. V and J are TRBV27 and TRBJ1-1; the match to TRBD1 covers 9 bases. With 5 bases clipped from V and 1 base from J, the junction kept 8 bases outside the gene matches. CDR3 size: 16 residues. Germline assignment: CDR1 MNHEY and CDR2 SMNVEV (reference sequence).

This chain joins TRBV11-2 and TRBJ2-5; 7 bases map to TRBD2. This CDR3 contains 16 residues. Germline V lookup: CDR1 SGHAT, CDR2 FQNNGV. The V and J ends lost 2 bases and 3 bases, in that order; junction bases with no gene match: 9. CDR3 in DNA: TGTGCCAGCAGCTTACAGCCCCGCGGGGGTGAAGAGACCCAGTACTTC. This encodes CASSLQPRGGEETQYF.

The chain has TRBV10-3 and TRBJ2-2, with no clear D. The CDR3 is 13 residues long. V was trimmed by 8 bases and J by 6 bases, leaving 13 bases between them. Germline assignment: CDR1 ENHRY and CDR2 SYGVKD. CDR3 sequence (DNA): TGTGCCATCCAGTTCGCAGGTGCCGGGGAGCTGTTTTTT. As protein: CAIQFAGAGELFF.

The rearrangement links TRBV19 to TRBJ2-4; TRBD1 aligns across 7 bases. The CDR3 covers 16 residues. The V gene end was trimmed by 0 bases and the J gene end by 1 base; junction bases not matched to a gene: 3. The germline V gene encodes CDR1 LNHDA and CDR2 SQIVND (reference sequence). The CDR3, as DNA: TGTGCCAGTAGTATAGATGCACAGGGGGCCAAAAACATTCAGTACTTC. Its protein is CASSIDAQGAKNIQYF.

The table lists this clone with a count of one. This chain links TRBV5-1 with TRBJ1-1, with D maybe TRBD1 (5 bases). V was trimmed by 5 bases and J by 1 base, leaving 12 bases between them. The CDR3 spans 14 residues. Looked up from germline, CDR1 is SGHRS and CDR2 is YFSETQ. CDR3 loop: CASRRDSANTEAFF. The CDR3 coding sequence is TGCGCCAGCAGGAGGGACTCCGCGAACACTGAAGCTTTCTTT.

V and J are TRBV9 and TRBJ1-4, with 8 bases fitting TRBD1. Trimming took 0 bases from V and 0 from J; bases not matched to a gene: 10. Germline V gene lookup returns CDR1 SGDLS and CDR2 YYNGEE. CDR3 length: 19 amino acids. CDR3 in DNA: TGTGCCAGCAGCGTAGCTCCTACCGGGACAGGCTCAACTAATGAAAAACTGTTTTTT. Its translation: CASSVAPTGTGSTNEKLFF.

As to this clone: Mismatch with germline at one junction end may stem from a read error. V is TRBV9 and J is TRBJ1-1; D may be TRBD1 (5 bases). From germline, CDR1 is SGDLS and CDR2 YYNGEE. The CDR3 has 17 residues. Written as DNA, the CDR3 is TGTGCCAGCAGCCCAAAGGCCACTCGCTCCACAGGCACTGATGCTTTCTTT. It specifies CASSPKATRSTGTDAFF.

In nucleotides, the CDR3 is TGCGCCAGCAGTACTAGCGGGGGGTCCTACGAGCAGTACTTC. Translated: CASSTSGGSYEQYF. The chain couples TRBV4-1 to TRBJ2-7; 12 bases match TRBD2. CDR1 is MGHRA and CDR2 is YSYEKL in the germline V gene. Trimming removed 6 bases from V and 1 base from J; junction bases left unmatched: 1. The CDR3 totals 14 residues.

The rearrangement uses TRBV25-1 and TRBJ1-6, with D maybe TRBD1 (6 bases). With 3 bases removed from V and 5 bases from J, the gap between germline ends came to 11 bases. The germline V gene encodes CDR1 MGHDK and CDR2 SYGVNS. The CDR3 has 15 residues. CDR3 sequence reads: CASSERGGNNSPLHF. The DNA of the CDR3 is TGTGCCAGCAGTGAGAGGGGGGGGAATAATTCACCCCTCCACTTT.

The CDR3 region is CASSVAANTYNEQFF. Written as DNA, the CDR3 is TGTGCCAGCAGCGTAGCTGCAAATACATACAATGAGCAGTTCTTC. The chain is built from TRBV9 and TRBJ2-1, with D unresolved. V was clipped by 0 bases and J by 4 bases, with 11 bases between them. The CDR3 has 15 amino acids. Germline assignment: CDR1 SGDLS and CDR2 YYNGEE.

This clone was counted a few times. The gene calls are TRBV18 and TRBJ1-5; maybe TRBD1 (5 bases). V was trimmed by 2 bases and J by 3 bases, leaving 11 bases between them. The CDR3 sequence is 15 residues long. Germline CDR1 and CDR2: KGHSH and LQKENI. CDR3 residues: CASSPGAGNNQPQHF. For the CDR3, the DNA is TGTGCCAGCTCACCAGGGGCAGGGAACAATCAGCCCCAGCATTTT.

The V gene is TRBV7-2, the J gene TRBJ2-7, with a possible D match to TRBD1 (6 bases). The V end lost 2 bases, the J end lost 6 bases, and 14 bases lay between the germline ends. Germline CDR1 is SGHTA and CDR2 is FQGNSA. This CDR3 is built from 14 residues. CDR3 coding DNA: TGTGCCAGCAGCTTAAGGACAGAGGTCGGCGAGCAGTACTTC. Protein: CASSLRTEVGEQYF.

The CDR3 sequence: CAWSPGGGSYEQYF. CDR3 DNA: TGTGCCTGGAGCCCGGGGGGGGGTTCCTACGAGCAGTACTTC. The chain combines TRBV30 with TRBJ2-7, with 8 bases fitting TRBD2. The length of the CDR3 is 14 residues. After removal of 3 bases from V and 1 base from J, the junction contained 5 bases not matched to a gene. CDR1 and CDR2 from the germline V gene are GTSNPN and SVGIG (reference sequence).

The J gene is TRBJ1-1, the V gene TRBV10-1; tentatively, D is TRBD1 (6 bases). V was trimmed by 6 bases and J by 1 base, leaving 9 bases between them. The CDR3 sequence is 13 residues long. The germline CDR1 and CDR2 sequences are WNHNN and SYGVQD (reference sequence). CDR3 residues: CASRRTANTEAFF. CDR3 DNA: TGCGCCAGCAGAAGGACAGCGAACACTGAAGCTTTCTTT.